What follows is one T cell receptor (beta chain) and its context. The source of the sample is a study of blood T cell repertoires in COVID-19. Study overall: Samples representing acute and convalescent COVID-19 were sourced from the United States, Italy and Spain. Sample material is recorded as cDNA or gDNA derived from T cells, B-cell-depleted T cells, or PBMCs.

Germline loops: CDR1 MGHDK, CDR2 SYGVNS. This CDR3 comprises 14 residues. V was cut by 3 bases and J by 3 bases, with 11 bases left in between. Per the original methods: For nucleated cells, counts were estimated from reference gene primer amplification. TCRdb keeps only in-frame clones here, not all; method: immunoSEQ multiplex PCR. V, J and clone size reflect that table, while D and trimming were determined from the DNA. Among 65,000 to 90,000 clones listed, about nine tenths were seen once. This TCR was recovered from a human donor in a cohort sampled during active COVID-19. The sequenced sample was peripheral blood. The rearrangement uses TRBV25-1 and TRBJ1-1, with a possible D match to TRBD1 (5 bases). CDR3 nucleotides: TGTGCCAGCAGTGAGACGGGGACTTACACTGAAGCTTTCTTT. Protein: CASSETGTYTEAFF.